This T cell receptor beta chain emerged from a study of OX40 agonist ivuxolimab in advanced cancers. Looking at the study overall: Patients in the trial were receiving intravenous ivuxolimab every 2 weeks, at doses of 0.01 to 10 mg/kg. About 40% of patients had received prior checkpoint inhibitor therapy.

The sample holds a few counts of this clone. Antigen: not known. Broader study findings: There were, on average, more expanded clones in CD8+ T cells than in CD4+. CD4+ and CD8+ blood T cells expanded clonally by week 6 at 0.1 to 3.0 mg/kg.

The data were produced by immunoSEQ multiplex PCR, yet TCRdb's version contains in-frame clones alone and is incomplete. This sample has some 85,000 clones, with 91% found just once. The receptor was isolated from an adult with an advanced solid tumor such as melanoma, head and neck, liver or kidney cancer. Sequencing was performed on CD4+ or CD8+ T cells sorted from blood, taken in a trial of the OX40 agonist ivuxolimab.

CDR3 DNA sequence: TGCAGCGTTGCCGGACAAGGCTTCACCGGGGAGCTGTTTTTT. Protein: CSVAGQGFTGELFF. The chain couples TRBV29-1 to TRBJ2-2; a possible D gene is TRBD1 (5 bases). Germline assignment: CDR1 SQVTM and CDR2 ANQGSEA. The CDR3 runs to 14 residues. The V end was cut by 4 bases, the J end by 4 bases, with 13 bases between.